Here is one TCR beta chain with its context. This sample was taken from a study of shared clonotypes between healthy human individuals. The repertoire was sequenced with immunoSEQ multiplex PCR; TCRdb's copy has only in-frame clones and lacks some. The table shows about 480,000 clones, with about 79% occurring only once. This clonotype was obtained from a woman in her thirties or forties in good health. Some clones in this sample may be carry-over from other donors' samples. The sequencing sample was made of PBMCs.

CDR3 bases: TGTGCCAGCAGTCAAACAGCGACCCTGAACACTGAAGCTTTCTTT. Its translation: CASSQTATLNTEAFF. V is TRBV6-4 and J is TRBJ1-1; D not resolved. Germline lookup yields CDR1 MRHNA and CDR2 SNTAGT. Trimming removed 5 bases at V and 0 bases at J, with 13 bases between. The CDR3 covers 15 residues.